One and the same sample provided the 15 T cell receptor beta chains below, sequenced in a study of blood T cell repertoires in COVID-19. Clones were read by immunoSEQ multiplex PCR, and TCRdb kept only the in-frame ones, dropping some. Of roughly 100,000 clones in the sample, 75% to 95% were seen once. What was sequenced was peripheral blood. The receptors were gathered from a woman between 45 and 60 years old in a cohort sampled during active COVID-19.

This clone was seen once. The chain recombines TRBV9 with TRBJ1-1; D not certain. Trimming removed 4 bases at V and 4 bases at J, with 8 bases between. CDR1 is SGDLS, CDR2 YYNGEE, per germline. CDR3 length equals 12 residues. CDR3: CASSSRSTEAFF. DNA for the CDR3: TGTGCCAGCAGCTCCCGGAGCACTGAAGCTTTCTTT.

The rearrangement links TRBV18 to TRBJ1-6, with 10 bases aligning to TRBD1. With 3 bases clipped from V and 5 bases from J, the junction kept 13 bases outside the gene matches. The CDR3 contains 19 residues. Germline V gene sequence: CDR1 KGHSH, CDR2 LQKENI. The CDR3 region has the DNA TGTGCCAGCTCACCGTTCGGGGCGACAGGGGGCGCGAATAATTCACCCCTCCACTTT. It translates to CASSPFGATGGANNSPLHF.

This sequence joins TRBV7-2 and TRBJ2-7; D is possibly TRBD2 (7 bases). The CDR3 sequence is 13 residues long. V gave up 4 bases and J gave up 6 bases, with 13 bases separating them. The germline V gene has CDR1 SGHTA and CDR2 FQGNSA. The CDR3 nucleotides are TGTGCCAGCAGCTATGGGGGGGCAGGCGAGCAGTACTTC. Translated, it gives CASSYGGAGEQYF. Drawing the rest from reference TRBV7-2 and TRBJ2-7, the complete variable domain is GAGVSQSPSNKVTEKGKDVELRCDPISGHTALYWYRQSLGQGLEFLIYFQGNSAPDKSGLPSDRFSAERTGGSVSTLTIQRTQQEDSAVYLCASSYGGAGEQYFGPGTRLTVT.

The CDR3 nucleotides are TGTGCCAGCAGCAGGGGAACGGGCTACACCGGGGAGCTGTTTTTT. Its translation: CASSRGTGYTGELFF. The chain is built from TRBV3-1 (or the pseudogene TRBV3-2) and TRBJ2-2; TRBD1 might be the D (5 bases). Germline V CDR1 and CDR2: LGHDT, YNNKEL (reference sequence). Trimming cost V 5 bases and J 3 bases, with 13 bases left between them. This CDR3 contains 15 residues.

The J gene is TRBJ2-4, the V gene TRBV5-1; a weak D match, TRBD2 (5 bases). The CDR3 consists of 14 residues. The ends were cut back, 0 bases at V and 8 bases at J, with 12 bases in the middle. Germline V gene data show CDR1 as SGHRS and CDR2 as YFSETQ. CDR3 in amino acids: CASSLGTGVHIQYF. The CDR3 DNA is TGCGCCAGCAGCTTGGGGACCGGGGTACACATTCAGTACTTC.

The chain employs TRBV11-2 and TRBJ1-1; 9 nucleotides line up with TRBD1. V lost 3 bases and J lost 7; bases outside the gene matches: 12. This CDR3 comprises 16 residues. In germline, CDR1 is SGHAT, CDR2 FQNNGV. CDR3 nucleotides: TGTGCCAGCAGCTTGGGACAGGGAGAAGGGTGGGATGAAGCTTTCTTT. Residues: CASSLGQGEGWDEAFF.

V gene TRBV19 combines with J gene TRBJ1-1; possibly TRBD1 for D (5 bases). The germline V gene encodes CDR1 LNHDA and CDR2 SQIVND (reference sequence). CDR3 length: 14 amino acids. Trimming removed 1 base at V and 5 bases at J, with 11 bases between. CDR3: CASSIGGSETEAFF. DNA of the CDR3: TGTGCCAGTAGTATAGGGGGCTCGGAGACTGAAGCTTTCTTT. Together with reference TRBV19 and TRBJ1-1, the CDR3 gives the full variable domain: DGGITQSPKYLFRKEGQNVTLSCEQNLNHDAMYWYRQDPGQGLRLIYYSQIVNDFQKGDIAEGYSVSREKKESFPLTVTSAQKNPTAFYLCASSIGGSETEAFFGQGTRLTVV.

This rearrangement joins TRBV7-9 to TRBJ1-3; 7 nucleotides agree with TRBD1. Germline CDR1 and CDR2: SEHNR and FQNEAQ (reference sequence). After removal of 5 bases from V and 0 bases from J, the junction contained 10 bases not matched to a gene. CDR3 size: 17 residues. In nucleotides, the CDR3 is TGTGCCAGCAGCCCAGCTAAGGGACAGACCTCTGGAAACACCATATATTTT. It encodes CASSPAKGQTSGNTIYF.

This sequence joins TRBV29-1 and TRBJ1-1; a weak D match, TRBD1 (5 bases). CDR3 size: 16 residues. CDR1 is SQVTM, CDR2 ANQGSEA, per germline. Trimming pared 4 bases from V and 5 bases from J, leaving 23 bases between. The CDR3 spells CSVGRPGRGGRTEAFF. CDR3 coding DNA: TGCAGCGTTGGGCGGCCGGGGAGGGGCGGGAGGACTGAAGCTTTCTTT. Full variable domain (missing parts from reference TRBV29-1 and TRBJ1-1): SAVISQKPSRDICQRGTSLTIQCQVDSQVTMMFWYRQQPGQSLTLIATANQGSEATYESGFVIDKFPISRPNLTFSTLTVSNMSPEDSSIYLCSVGRPGRGGRTEAFFGQGTRLTVV.

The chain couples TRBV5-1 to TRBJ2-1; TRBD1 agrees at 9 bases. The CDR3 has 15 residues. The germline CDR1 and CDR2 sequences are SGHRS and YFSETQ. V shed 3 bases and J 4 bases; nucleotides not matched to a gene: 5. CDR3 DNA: TGCGCCAGCAGCTGGGGACAGGGACCTTACAATGAGCAGTTCTTC. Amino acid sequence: CASSWGQGPYNEQFF.

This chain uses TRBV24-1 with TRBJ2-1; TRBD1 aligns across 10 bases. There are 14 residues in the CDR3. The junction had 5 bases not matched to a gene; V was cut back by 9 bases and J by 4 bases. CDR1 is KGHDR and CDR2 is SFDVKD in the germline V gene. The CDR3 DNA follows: TGTGCCACCTCTCGGACAGGGGGTTACAATGAGCAGTTCTTC. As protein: CATSRTGGYNEQFF.

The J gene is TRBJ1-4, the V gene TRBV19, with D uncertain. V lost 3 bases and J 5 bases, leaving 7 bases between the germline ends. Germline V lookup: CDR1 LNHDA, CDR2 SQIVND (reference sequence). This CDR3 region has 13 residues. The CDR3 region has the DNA TGTGCCAGTAGTATGGTCGGGAATGAAAAACTGTTTTTT. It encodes CASSMVGNEKLFF. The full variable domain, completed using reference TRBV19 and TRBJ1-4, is DGGITQSPKYLFRKEGQNVTLSCEQNLNHDAMYWYRQDPGQGLRLIYYSQIVNDFQKGDIAEGYSVSREKKESFPLTVTSAQKNPTAFYLCASSMVGNEKLFFGSGTQLSVL.

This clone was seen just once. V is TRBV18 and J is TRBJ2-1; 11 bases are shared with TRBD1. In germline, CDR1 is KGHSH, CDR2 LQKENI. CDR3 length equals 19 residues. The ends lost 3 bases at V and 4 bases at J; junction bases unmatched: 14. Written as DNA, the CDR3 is TGTGCCAGCTCACCCAATTTGAAAGCCGGGACAGGGGGATACAATGAGCAGTTCTTC. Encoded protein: CASSPNLKAGTGGYNEQFF.

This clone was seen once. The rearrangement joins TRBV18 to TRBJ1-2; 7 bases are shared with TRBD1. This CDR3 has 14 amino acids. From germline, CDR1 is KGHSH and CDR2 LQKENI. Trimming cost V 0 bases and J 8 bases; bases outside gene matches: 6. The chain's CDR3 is CASSPPTGPGGYTF. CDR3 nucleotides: TGTGCCAGCTCACCACCGACAGGGCCTGGGGGCTACACCTTC. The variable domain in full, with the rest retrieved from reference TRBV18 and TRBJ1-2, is NAGVMQNPRHLVRRRGQEARLRCSPMKGHSHVYWYRQLPEEGLKFMVYLQKENIIDESGMPKERFSAEFPKEGPSILRIQQVVRGDSAAYFCASSPPTGPGGYTFGSGTRLTVV.

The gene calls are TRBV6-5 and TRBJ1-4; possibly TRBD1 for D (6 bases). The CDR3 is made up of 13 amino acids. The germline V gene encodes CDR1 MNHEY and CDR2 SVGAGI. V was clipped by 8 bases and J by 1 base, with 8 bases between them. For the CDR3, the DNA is TGTGCCAGCCGCAGGGGAACTAATGAAAAACTGTTTTTT. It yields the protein CASRRGTNEKLFF.